Sequencing of this T cell receptor (beta chain) was carried out in a study of cytomegalovirus exposure and HLA in healthy donors. Study-wide results and limits: Most observed TCR sequences were rare, whereas some public TCRs were detected in many donors. The authors judged a highly shared variant cluster likely a sequencing artifact.

CDR1 and CDR2 (germline): LNHNV, YYDKDF (reference sequence). There are 17 residues in the CDR3. Trimming took 1 base from V and 4 from J, leaving 16 bases between them. The PCR made use of 60 Vbeta and 13 Jbeta primers. Here immunoSEQ multiplex PCR was the method, and the copy in TCRdb shows in-frame clones only, minus some. Of about 160,000 clones in the sample, more than 75% were seen once. Worth noting for this clone: No antigen is known for it.

The specimen sequenced was PBMCs. The TCR originated in a girl aged 10 to 17 in good health and CMV-seropositive. The gene calls are TRBV15 and TRBJ1-4; D is perhaps TRBD1 (5 bases). The CDR3 coding sequence is TGTGCCACCAGCAGAGGTTTTAGTGGAGGGGATAATGAAAAACTGTTTTTT. Its protein product is CATSRGFSGGDNEKLFF.